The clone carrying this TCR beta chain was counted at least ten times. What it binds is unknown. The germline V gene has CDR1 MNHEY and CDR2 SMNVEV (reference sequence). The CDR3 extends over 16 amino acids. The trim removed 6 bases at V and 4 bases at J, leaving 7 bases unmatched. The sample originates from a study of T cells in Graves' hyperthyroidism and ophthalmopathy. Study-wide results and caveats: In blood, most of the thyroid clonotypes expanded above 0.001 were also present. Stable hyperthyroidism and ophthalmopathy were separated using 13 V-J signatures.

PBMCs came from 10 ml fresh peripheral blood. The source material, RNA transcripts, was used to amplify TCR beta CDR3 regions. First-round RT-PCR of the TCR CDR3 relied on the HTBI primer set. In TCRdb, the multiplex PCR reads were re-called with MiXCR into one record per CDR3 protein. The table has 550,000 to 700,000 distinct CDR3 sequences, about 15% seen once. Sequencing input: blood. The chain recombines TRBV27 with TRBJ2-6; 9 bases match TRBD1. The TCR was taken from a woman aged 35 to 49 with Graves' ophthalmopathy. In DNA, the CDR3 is TGTGCCAGCAGCGAACAGGGGGCGCACGGGGCCAACGTCCTGACTTTC. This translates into CASSEQGAHGANVLTF.